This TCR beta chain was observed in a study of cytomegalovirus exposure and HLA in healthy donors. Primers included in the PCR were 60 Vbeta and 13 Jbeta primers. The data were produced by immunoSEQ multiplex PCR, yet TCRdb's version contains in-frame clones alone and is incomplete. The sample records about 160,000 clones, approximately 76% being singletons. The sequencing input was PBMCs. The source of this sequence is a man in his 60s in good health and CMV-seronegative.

For the CDR3, the DNA is TGTGCCAGCAGTTACTCGGACAGTTGGAACTATGGCTACACCTTC. The encoded protein is CASSYSDSWNYGYTF. The chain has TRBV6-5 and TRBJ1-2; maybe TRBD1 (6 bases). V dropped 0 bases and J dropped 2 bases, with 10 bases sitting between them. The CDR3 sequence is 15 residues long. Germline CDR1 and CDR2: MNHEY and SVGAGI.